This TCR beta chain was identified in a study of PD-L1 blockade in urothelial cancer. As for the study in general: Beginning in about 2014, patients received atezolizumab, given as 1,200 mg intravenously every 3 weeks. Timepoints chosen for blood analysis were 3 weeks (second dose) and 6 weeks after treatment start. Study-level results: Tumor-associated TCR clones expanded more in blood at 3 weeks in patients with durable benefit.

What went into each PCR as a spike was synthetic TCR analog templates. Assay used: immunoSEQ multiplex PCR; TCRdb lists only in-frame clones, some missing. The sample has about 76,000 clones, approximately 90% seen once. Documented time point: peripheral blood 6 weeks after treatment start. With respect to this clone: Its specificity is not known.

Trimming took 4 bases from V and 7 from J; bases not matched to a gene: 9. This CDR3 is 15 amino acids long. Germline V gene lookup returns CDR1 LNHNV and CDR2 YYDKDF (reference sequence). The sequencing here drew on PBMCs, taken around atezolizumab (anti-PD-L1) treatment. The rearrangement uses TRBV15 and TRBJ2-7; the match to TRBD2 covers 11 bases. The TCR sequence derives from a woman older than 75 with urothelial cancer. The CDR3 DNA sequence: TGTGCCACCAGCACGAACGTACTAGCGGGAGAAGAGCAGTACTTC. Protein sequence: CATSTNVLAGEEQYF.